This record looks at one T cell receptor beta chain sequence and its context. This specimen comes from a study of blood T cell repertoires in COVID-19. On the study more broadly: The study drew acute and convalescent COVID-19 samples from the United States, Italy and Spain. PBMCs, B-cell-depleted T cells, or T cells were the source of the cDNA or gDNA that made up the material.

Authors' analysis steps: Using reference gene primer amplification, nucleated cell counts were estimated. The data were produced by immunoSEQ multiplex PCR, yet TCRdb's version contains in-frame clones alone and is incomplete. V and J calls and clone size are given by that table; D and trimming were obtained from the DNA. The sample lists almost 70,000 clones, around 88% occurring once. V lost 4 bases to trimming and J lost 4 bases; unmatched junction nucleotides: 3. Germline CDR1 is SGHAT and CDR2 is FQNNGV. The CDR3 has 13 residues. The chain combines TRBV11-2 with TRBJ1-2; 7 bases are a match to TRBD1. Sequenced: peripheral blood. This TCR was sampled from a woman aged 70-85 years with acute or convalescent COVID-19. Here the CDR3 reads CASSSGQSYGYTF. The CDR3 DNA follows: TGTGCCAGCAGCTCGGGACAGTCCTATGGCTACACCTTC.